The sequence of this TCR beta chain was determined in a study of human thymus T cells. Assay: immunoSEQ multiplex PCR; the TCRdb copy retains only in-frame clones and omits some. The sample includes some 46,000 clones, about 95% of them seen just once. This CDR3 is 16 amino acids long. Trimming cost V 2 bases and J 1 base, with 14 bases left between them. CDR1 and CDR2 from the germline V gene are KGHSH and LQKENI. This receptor was taken from a girl less than two years old with a congenital heart defect but otherwise immunologically healthy. The chain couples TRBV18 to TRBJ1-1, with D uncertain. Sequencing was performed on blood. The CDR3 reads CASSPFEGRRNTEAFF. CDR3 nucleotide sequence: TGTGCCAGCTCACCATTTGAGGGCCGTCGGAACACTGAAGCTTTCTTT.